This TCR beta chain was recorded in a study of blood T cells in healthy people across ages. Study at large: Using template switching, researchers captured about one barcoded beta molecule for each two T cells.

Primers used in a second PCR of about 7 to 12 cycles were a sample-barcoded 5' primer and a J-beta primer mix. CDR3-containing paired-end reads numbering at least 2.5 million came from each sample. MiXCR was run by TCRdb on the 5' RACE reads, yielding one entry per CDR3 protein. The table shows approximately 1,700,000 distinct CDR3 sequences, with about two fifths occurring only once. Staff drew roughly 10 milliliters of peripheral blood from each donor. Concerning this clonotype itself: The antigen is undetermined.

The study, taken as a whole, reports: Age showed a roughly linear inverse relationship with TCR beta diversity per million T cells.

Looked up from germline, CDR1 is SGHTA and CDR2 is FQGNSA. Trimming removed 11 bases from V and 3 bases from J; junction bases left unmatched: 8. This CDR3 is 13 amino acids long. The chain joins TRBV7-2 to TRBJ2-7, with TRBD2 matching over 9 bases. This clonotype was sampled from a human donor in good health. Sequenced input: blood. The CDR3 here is CAAGGRRGYEQYF. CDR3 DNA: TGTGCCGCGGGGGGGCGACGGGGCTACGAGCAGTACTTC.